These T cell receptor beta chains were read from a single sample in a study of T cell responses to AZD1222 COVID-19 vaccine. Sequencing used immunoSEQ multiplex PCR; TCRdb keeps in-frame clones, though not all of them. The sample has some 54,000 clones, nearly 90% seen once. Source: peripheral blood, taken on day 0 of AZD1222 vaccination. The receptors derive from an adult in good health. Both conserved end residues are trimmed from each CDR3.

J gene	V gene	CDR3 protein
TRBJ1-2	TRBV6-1	ASSEASNYGYT
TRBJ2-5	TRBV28	ASSLRETQY
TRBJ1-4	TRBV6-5	ASSYGLRGANEKLF
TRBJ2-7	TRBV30	AWGGGTSYEQY
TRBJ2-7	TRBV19	ASSMGRPAYEQY
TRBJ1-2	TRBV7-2	ASSFTGGNYGYT
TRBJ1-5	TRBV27	ASSPKSNQPQH
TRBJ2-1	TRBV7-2	ASSEDYYNEQF
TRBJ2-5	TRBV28	ASSAPQGGETQY
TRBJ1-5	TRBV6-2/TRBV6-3	ASSLQGMSGNQPQH
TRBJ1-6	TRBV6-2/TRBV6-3	ASSTTMTRVSPLH
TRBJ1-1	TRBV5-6	ASSLVSGTEAF
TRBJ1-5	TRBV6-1	ASSERRLGNQPQH
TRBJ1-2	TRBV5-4	ASSDLDRAVGYT
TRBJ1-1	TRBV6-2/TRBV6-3	ASSYSTDRGNTEAF
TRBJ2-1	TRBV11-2	ASSLVAGGYNEQF
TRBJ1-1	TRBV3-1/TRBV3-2	ASSHYGTGGWDNTEAF
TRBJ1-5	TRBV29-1	SVRMNSNQPQH
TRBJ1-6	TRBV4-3	ASSQDGVKHSPLH
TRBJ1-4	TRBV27	ASSSQGVFREKLF
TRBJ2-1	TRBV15	ATSRDGRGRAYNEQF
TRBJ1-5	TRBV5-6	ASSRGQVNQPQH
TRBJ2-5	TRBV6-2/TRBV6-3	ASSRTGLGETQY
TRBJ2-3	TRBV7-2	ASSDRAGGATTDTQY
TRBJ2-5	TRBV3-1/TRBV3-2	ASSQGEIAGAGETQY
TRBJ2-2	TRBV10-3	AIPGTTNTGELF
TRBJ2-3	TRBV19	ASSETQGFSTDTQY
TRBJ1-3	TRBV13	ASSLDGGGGSGNTIY
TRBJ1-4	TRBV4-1	ASSHRTLGDRANEKLF
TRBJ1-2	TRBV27	ASSSLDRLNYGYT
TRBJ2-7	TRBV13	ASSLAGYEQY
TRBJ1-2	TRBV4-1	ASSRQGQGNGYT
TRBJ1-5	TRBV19	ASSRKSDQPQH
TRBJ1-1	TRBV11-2	ASSVDMNTEAF
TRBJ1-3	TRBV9	ASSVDNGKSSGNTIY
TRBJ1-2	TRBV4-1	ASSQDPREDYGYT
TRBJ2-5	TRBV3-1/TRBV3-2	ASSQDLAGGGGAETQY
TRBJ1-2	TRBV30	AWSVSGVDGYT
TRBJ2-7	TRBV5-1	ASSLTRHYEQY
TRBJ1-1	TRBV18	ASSPLNTEAF
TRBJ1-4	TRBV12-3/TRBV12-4	ASSLGGGEKLF
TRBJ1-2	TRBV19	ASSRGISGYT
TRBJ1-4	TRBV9	ASSADLATNEKLF
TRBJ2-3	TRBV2	ASRVSGGPTDTQY
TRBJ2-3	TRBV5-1	ASSSGGTNTDTQY
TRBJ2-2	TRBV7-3	ASSTRGGQGTGELF
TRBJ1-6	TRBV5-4	ASSLAGSNSPLH
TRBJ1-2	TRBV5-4	ASSSVLQTNYGYT
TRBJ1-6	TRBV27	ASSLSAGGKNSPLH
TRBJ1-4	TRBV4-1	ASSQVWGGDEKLF
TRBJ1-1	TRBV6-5	ASSYSGQQAF
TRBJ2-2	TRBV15	ATSRDSGVGGELF
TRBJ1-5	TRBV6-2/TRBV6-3	ASSGTGVQPQH
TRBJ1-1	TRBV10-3	AIRSGQGITEAF
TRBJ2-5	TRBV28	ASSTTGAETQY
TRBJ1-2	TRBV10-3	AISERPPGQGDYGYT
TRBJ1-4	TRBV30	AWSSGAREKLF
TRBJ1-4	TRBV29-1	SVAPTTDNEKLF
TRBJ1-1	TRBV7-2	ASSLGAFSTEAF
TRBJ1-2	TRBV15	ATSRDRGEQGYT